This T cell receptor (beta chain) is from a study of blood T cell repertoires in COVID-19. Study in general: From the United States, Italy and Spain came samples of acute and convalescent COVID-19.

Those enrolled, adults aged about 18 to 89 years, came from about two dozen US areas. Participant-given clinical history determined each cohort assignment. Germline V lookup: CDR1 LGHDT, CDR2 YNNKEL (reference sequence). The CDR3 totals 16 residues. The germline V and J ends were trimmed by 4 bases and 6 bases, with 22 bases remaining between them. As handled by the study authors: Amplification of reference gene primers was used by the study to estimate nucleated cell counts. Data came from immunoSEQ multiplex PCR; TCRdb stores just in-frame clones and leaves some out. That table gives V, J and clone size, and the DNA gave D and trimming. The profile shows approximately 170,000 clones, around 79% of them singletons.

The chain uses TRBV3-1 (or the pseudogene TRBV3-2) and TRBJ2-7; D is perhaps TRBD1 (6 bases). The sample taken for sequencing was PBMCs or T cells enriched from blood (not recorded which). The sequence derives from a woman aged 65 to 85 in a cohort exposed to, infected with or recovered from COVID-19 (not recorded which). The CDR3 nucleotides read TGTGCCAGCAGCCGCGTTTTCGACAGGCCCTTGGGCGAGCAGTACTTC. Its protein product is CASSRVFDRPLGEQYF.